This T cell receptor (beta chain) was obtained from a study of blood T cell repertoires in COVID-19. Trimming shortened V by 0 bases and J by 6 bases, and 17 bases separated the two germline ends. The germline V gene encodes CDR1 LGHNA and CDR2 YNFKEQ. CDR3 length: 16 amino acids. Original processing methods: How many nucleated cells were present was estimated from reference gene primer amplification. Clones were read by immunoSEQ multiplex PCR, and TCRdb kept only the in-frame ones, dropping some. V and J calls plus clone size are reproduced from that table; the DNA served to infer D and trimming. The table lists 150,000 to 200,000 clones, 76% of them singletons, with about 17% in the top ten.

The receptor was isolated from a woman aged 45-65 years with acute COVID-19. The chain links TRBV4-2 to TRBJ1-2; D is unresolved. The sample taken for sequencing was PBMCs or T cells enriched from blood (not recorded which). CDR3 in amino acids: CASSQDGSWAGDGYTF. The CDR3 nucleotides are TGTGCCAGCAGCCAAGATGGGAGCTGGGCGGGAGATGGCTACACCTTC.